This T cell receptor beta chain was captured by sequencing in a study of shared clonotypes between healthy human individuals. CDR3 length: 13 amino acids. Germline CDR1 and CDR2: SGDLS and YYNGEE. The ends lost 2 bases at V and 5 bases at J; junction bases unmatched: 1. Worth noting for this clone: This same CDR3 is encoded by further DNA sequences in the sample.

The repertoire was sequenced with immunoSEQ multiplex PCR; TCRdb's copy has only in-frame clones and lacks some. The sample holds about 2 million clones; 85% to 95% are singletons and the top ten take 0.9% to 1.4%. Positively selected for CCR7, the CD45RO-negative cells used as naive CD8 cells excluded terminally differentiated effector memory CD45RA+ cells. The chain has TRBV9 and TRBJ1-1; 9 nucleotides line up with TRBD1. Source material: naive CD8+ T cells sorted from blood. This receptor was obtained from a young man in good health. The CDR3 sequence: CASSVGQGTEAFF. The CDR3, as DNA: TGTGCCAGCAGCGTCGGACAGGGGACTGAAGCTTTCTTT.